This is a list of T cell receptor beta chains from one sample in a study of CD8+ T cells in alopecia areata. Repertoires were generated with immunoSEQ multiplex PCR, while TCRdb's copy carries only in-frame clones and drops some. The table shows about 64,000 clones, with 44% occurring only once. The sequencing sample was made of NKG2D-low CD8+ T cells sorted from blood. The origin of the receptors is a human donor with alopecia areata. Both conserved end residues are part of each CDR3. D genes are given only for firm matches. Expanded clones get a size class; other rows say once, few or many, or leave the size out.

V gene: TRBV29-1; J gene: TRBJ2-6; D gene: .; clone size: .; CDR3 DNA: TGCAGCGTTGGGGGGGCAGTGGTCTCTGGGGCCAACGTCCTGACTTTC; CDR3 protein: CSVGGAVVSGANVLTF
V gene: TRBV7-9; J gene: TRBJ2-5; D gene: TRBD2; clone size: .; CDR3 DNA: TGTGCCAGCAGCAGTAGCGGGAGAGGAGAAGAGACCCAGTACTTC; CDR3 protein: CASSSSGRGEETQYF
V gene: TRBV7-9; J gene: TRBJ2-7; D gene: TRBD1; clone size: .; CDR3 DNA: TGTGCCAGCAGCGCACCGGGACAGGGTGTCAACGAGCAGTACTTC; CDR3 protein: CASSAPGQGVNEQYF
V gene: TRBV29-1; J gene: TRBJ2-1; D gene: .; clone size: .; CDR3 DNA: TGCAGCGTTGAAGTGGGTGGTTACAATGAGCAGTTCTTC; CDR3 protein: CSVEVGGYNEQFF
V gene: TRBV4-3; J gene: TRBJ2-7; D gene: .; clone size: few; CDR3 DNA: TGCGCCAGCAGCCAAGAAGAGGGGATGAACTACGAGCAGTACTTC; CDR3 protein: CASSQEEGMNYEQYF
V gene: TRBV7-9; J gene: TRBJ1-1; D gene: .; clone size: .; CDR3 DNA: TGTGCCACCCTCGGGCGGACGAAAGCTGAAGCTTTCTTT; CDR3 protein: CATLGRTKAEAFF
V gene: TRBV7-9; J gene: TRBJ2-7; D gene: TRBD1; clone size: .; CDR3 DNA: TGTGCCAGCAGATCAGGACAGGGATCGTACGAGCAGTACTTC; CDR3 protein: CASRSGQGSYEQYF
V gene: TRBV27; J gene: TRBJ1-5; D gene: .; clone size: .; CDR3 DNA: TGTGCCAGCAGTCCTTTGGGCGGGAGCAATCAGCCCCAGCATTTT; CDR3 protein: CASSPLGGSNQPQHF
V gene: TRBV19; J gene: TRBJ1-2; D gene: TRBD1; clone size: few; CDR3 DNA: TGTGCCAGTAGTCCACCCGACAGGGACTATGGCTACACCTTC; CDR3 protein: CASSPPDRDYGYTF
V gene: TRBV7-2; J gene: TRBJ2-5; D gene: TRBD1; clone size: few; CDR3 DNA: TGTGCCAGCAGCACACGAATGGGACAGTATAGCCAAGAGACCCAGTACTTC; CDR3 protein: CASSTRMGQYSQETQYF
V gene: TRBV6-5; J gene: TRBJ1-2; D gene: TRBD1; clone size: .; CDR3 DNA: TGTGCCAGCAGTTACTCGGAAGGGGGCGTCTATGGCTACACCTTC; CDR3 protein: CASSYSEGGVYGYTF
V gene: TRBV4-2; J gene: TRBJ2-1; D gene: .; clone size: few; CDR3 DNA: TGTGCCAGCAGCCCAGGGATCCTCAGCTCCTACAATGAGCAGTTCTTC; CDR3 protein: CASSPGILSSYNEQFF
V gene: TRBV28; J gene: TRBJ2-5; D gene: .; clone size: many; CDR3 DNA: TGTGCCAGCAGTTCCCCTTTAGCCACGGAGACCCAGTACTTC; CDR3 protein: CASSSPLATETQYF
V gene: TRBV28; J gene: TRBJ2-4; D gene: .; clone size: .; CDR3 DNA: TGTGCCTGCTCCCCAGCGATCGTCAGGGAGGTTGTCAAAAACATTCAGTACTTC; CDR3 protein: CACSPAIVREVVKNIQYF
V gene: TRBV7-2; J gene: TRBJ2-7; D gene: TRBD1; clone size: few; CDR3 DNA: TGTGCCAGCAGGCATCAGGGGGAAAGACTCTACGAGCAGTACTTC; CDR3 protein: CASRHQGERLYEQYF
V gene: TRBV30; J gene: TRBJ2-7; D gene: .; clone size: few; CDR3 DNA: TGTGCCTGGGTAGGAGACACCCCCTACGAGCAGTACTTC; CDR3 protein: CAWVGDTPYEQYF
V gene: TRBV7-9; J gene: TRBJ1-2; D gene: .; clone size: .; CDR3 DNA: TGTGCCAGCAGCGACGGCGACGGAGCTAACTATGGCTACACCTTC; CDR3 protein: CASSDGDGANYGYTF
V gene: TRBV4-1; J gene: TRBJ2-7; D gene: TRBD1; clone size: .; CDR3 DNA: TGCGCCAGCAGCCAACTACCAACCGCCGACAGGGCAGGCTCCTACGAGCAGTACTTC; CDR3 protein: CASSQLPTADRAGSYEQYF
V gene: TRBV5-4; J gene: TRBJ2-5; D gene: .; clone size: .; CDR3 DNA: TGTGCCAGCAGCTTCTCCGACAGCCTGGTGGAGACCCAGTACTTC; CDR3 protein: CASSFSDSLVETQYF
V gene: TRBV7-2; J gene: TRBJ2-7; D gene: TRBD1; clone size: few; CDR3 DNA: TGTGCCAGCAGCTCCCCGGGACAGGGGGCTTACGAGCAGTACTTC; CDR3 protein: CASSSPGQGAYEQYF
V gene: TRBV30; J gene: TRBJ2-7; D gene: .; clone size: .; CDR3 DNA: TGTGCCTGGAGTATGGGGGGATCCTACGAGCAGTACTTC; CDR3 protein: CAWSMGGSYEQYF
V gene: TRBV4-2; J gene: TRBJ1-2; D gene: .; clone size: .; CDR3 DNA: TGTGCCAGCAGCCCGCCCGAACGGGATGGCTACACCTTC; CDR3 protein: CASSPPERDGYTF
V gene: TRBV28; J gene: TRBJ1-2; D gene: TRBD1; clone size: .; CDR3 DNA: TGTGCCAGCAGTTTATCGCCAGGGGGCTATGGCTACACCTTC; CDR3 protein: CASSLSPGGYGYTF
V gene: TRBV27; J gene: TRBJ1-5; D gene: .; clone size: .; CDR3 DNA: TGTGCCAGCACCCCGGGCCGCCTAGGGAATCAGCCCCAGCATTTT; CDR3 protein: CASTPGRLGNQPQHF
V gene: TRBV30; J gene: TRBJ2-1; D gene: TRBD2; clone size: .; CDR3 DNA: TGTGCCTGGGGGACTACCTACAATGAGCAGTTCTTC; CDR3 protein: CAWGTTYNEQFF
V gene: TRBV7-9; J gene: TRBJ1-5; D gene: .; clone size: .; CDR3 DNA: TGTGCCAGCAGCGCATTTCAGCAGCCCCAGCATTTT; CDR3 protein: CASSAFQQPQHF
V gene: TRBV23-1; J gene: TRBJ2-1; D gene: TRBD1; clone size: once; CDR3 DNA: TGCGCCAGCACCCAAAGGAGAGGACAGGGGGCAATGGCCCCTAACAATGAGCAGTTCTTC; CDR3 protein: CASTQRRGQGAMAPNNEQFF
V gene: TRBV9; J gene: TRBJ1-1; D gene: .; clone size: .; CDR3 DNA: TGTGCCAGCAGCGTCTCCCCAGGGGACACTGAAGCTTTCTTT; CDR3 protein: CASSVSPGDTEAFF